Listed below are T cell receptor beta chains from one sample, sequenced in a study of cytomegalovirus exposure and HLA in healthy donors. The data were produced by immunoSEQ multiplex PCR, yet TCRdb's version contains in-frame clones alone and is incomplete. In the table there are 91,000 or so clones, 76% of which are singletons. The sample taken for sequencing was PBMCs. These receptors were collected from a man under 40 in good health and CMV-seropositive. The CDR3 runs from the conserved cysteine through the conserved F or W. Fields, in order: clone size, D gene, V gene, J gene, CDR3 protein, CDR3 DNA. A D gene is named only where the DNA matches it firmly. Size is stated for part of the rows, as once, few or many counts, or as a class when the clone is expanded.

.	.	TRBV18	TRBJ2-7	CASSPPNRPYEQYF	TGTGCCAGCTCACCACCCAACAGACCTTACGAGCAGTACTTC
few	.	TRBV2	TRBJ1-1	CASREERASTEAFF	TGTGCCAGCAGGGAGGAGAGAGCCTCCACTGAAGCTTTCTTT
.	.	TRBV29-1	TRBJ2-7	CSGGGGTYEQYF	TGCAGCGGGGGAGGCGGTACTTACGAGCAGTACTTC
few	.	TRBV5-6	TRBJ2-7	CASSLVGGPTYEQYF	TGTGCCAGCAGCTTGGTCGGCGGTCCGACCTACGAGCAGTACTTC
few	.	TRBV7-8	TRBJ2-5	CASSLGLGETQYF	TGTGCCAGCAGCCTGGGACTGGGAGAGACCCAGTACTTC
.	TRBD1	TRBV5-1	TRBJ2-5	CASSLGDRVKETQYF	TGCGCCAGCAGCTTGGGCGACAGGGTTAAAGAGACCCAGTACTTC
.	TRBD2	TRBV6-4	TRBJ2-2	CASSDGAGDTGELFF	TGTGCCAGCAGTGACGGAGCGGGAGATACCGGGGAGCTGTTTTTT
.	TRBD1	TRBV7-2	TRBJ2-7	CASSLVGDRGAYEQYF	TGTGCCAGCAGCTTAGTTGGGGACAGGGGGGCCTACGAGCAGTACTTC
few	TRBD2	TRBV5-1	TRBJ2-2	CASSLTSGRNTGELFF	TGCGCCAGCAGCCTGACTAGCGGGAGAAACACCGGGGAGCTGTTTTTT
few	TRBD2	TRBV15	TRBJ2-7	CATSTLAGEIEYF	TGTGCCACCAGCACCCTAGCGGGAGAAATCGAGTACTTC
.	.	TRBV14	TRBJ1-2	CASSVDSNYGYTF	TGTGCCAGCAGCGTCGACAGTAACTATGGCTACACCTTC